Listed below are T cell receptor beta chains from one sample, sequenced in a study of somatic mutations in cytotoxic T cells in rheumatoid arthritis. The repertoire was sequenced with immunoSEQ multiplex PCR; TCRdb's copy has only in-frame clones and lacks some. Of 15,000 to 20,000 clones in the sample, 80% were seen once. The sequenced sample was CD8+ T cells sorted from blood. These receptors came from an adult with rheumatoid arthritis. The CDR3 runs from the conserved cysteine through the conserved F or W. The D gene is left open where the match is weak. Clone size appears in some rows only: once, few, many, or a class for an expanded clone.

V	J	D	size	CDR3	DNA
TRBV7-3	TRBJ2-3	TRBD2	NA	CASSLYGGGATDTQYF	TGTGCCAGCAGCTTATACGGCGGGGGGGCCACAGATACGCAGTATTTT
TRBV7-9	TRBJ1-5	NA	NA	CASSLIAGQPQHF	TGTGCCAGCAGCTTAATAGCCGGGCAGCCCCAGCATTTT
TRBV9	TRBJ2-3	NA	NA	CASSPRGTVDTQYF	TGTGCCAGCAGCCCCCGGGGTACCGTAGATACGCAGTATTTT
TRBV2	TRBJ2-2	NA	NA	CASLGTARNTGELFF	TGTGCCAGTCTAGGGACCGCCAGGAACACCGGGGAGCTGTTTTTT
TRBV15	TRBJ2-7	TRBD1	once	CATSRAPDRGGEQYF	TGTGCCACCAGCAGAGCCCCGGACAGGGGTGGCGAGCAGTACTTC
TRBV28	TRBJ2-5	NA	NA	CASSLGSWSPETQYF	TGTGCCAGCAGTTTGGGCAGCTGGAGTCCTGAGACCCAGTACTTC
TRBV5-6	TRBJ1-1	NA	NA	CASSFDSEAFF	TGTGCCAGCAGCTTTGACAGTGAAGCTTTCTTT
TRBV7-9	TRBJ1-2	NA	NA	CASSLDSLGSPGGYTF	TGTGCCAGCAGCTTAGACTCATTGGGGTCCCCCGGAGGCTACACCTTC
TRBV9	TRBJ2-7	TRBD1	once	CASSAGTGGYEQYF	TGTGCCAGCAGCGCCGGGACAGGGGGTTACGAGCAGTACTTC
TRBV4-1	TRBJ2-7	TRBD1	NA	CASSFGTGSSYEQYF	TGCGCCAGCAGCTTTGGGACAGGGAGCTCCTACGAGCAGTACTTC
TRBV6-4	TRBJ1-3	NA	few	CASSEVQGESGNTIYF	TGTGCCAGCAGTGAAGTACAAGGGGAATCTGGAAACACCATATATTTT
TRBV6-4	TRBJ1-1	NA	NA	CASSSGTQGEAFF	TGTGCCAGCAGTTCCGGGACACAGGGTGAAGCTTTCTTT
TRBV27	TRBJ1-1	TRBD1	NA	CASSKHPTGGEAFF	TGTGCCAGCAGTAAGCACCCGACAGGGGGCGAGGCTTTCTTT
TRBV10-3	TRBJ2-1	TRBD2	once	CAISESPPSGGTNEQFF	TGTGCCATCAGTGAGTCGCCCCCTAGCGGGGGCACCAATGAGCAGTTCTTC
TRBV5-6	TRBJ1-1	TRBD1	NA	CASSYGTGFYTEAFF	TGTGCCAGCAGCTATGGGACAGGCTTTTACACTGAAGCTTTCTTT
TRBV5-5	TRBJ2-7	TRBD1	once	CASSLSRGRRYEQYF	TGTGCCAGCAGCTTGAGCAGGGGGCGCCGGTACGAGCAGTACTTC
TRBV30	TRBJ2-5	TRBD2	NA	CAWSIAGQETQYF	TGTGCCTGGAGCATAGCGGGGCAAGAGACCCAGTACTTC
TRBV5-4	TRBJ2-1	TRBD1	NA	CASSLWTGGYNEQFF	TGTGCCAGCAGCCTATGGACAGGGGGGTACAATGAGCAGTTCTTC
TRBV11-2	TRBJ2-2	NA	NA	CASSLRNTGELFF	TGTGCCAGCAGCTTAAGGAACACCGGGGAGCTGTTTTTT
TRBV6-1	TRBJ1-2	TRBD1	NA	CASRGTGDYGYTF	TGTGCCAGCAGAGGGACAGGGGACTATGGCTACACCTTC
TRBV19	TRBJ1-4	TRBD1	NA	CASSATGSTNEKLFF	TGTGCCAGTAGTGCGACAGGGTCAACTAATGAAAAACTGTTTTTT
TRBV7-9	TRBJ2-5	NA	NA	CASSPGGQETQYF	TGTGCCAGCAGCCCTGGGGGTCAAGAGACCCAGTACTTC
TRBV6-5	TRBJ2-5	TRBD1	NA	CASIDRGGQETQYF	TGTGCCAGCATTGACAGGGGGGGCCAAGAGACCCAGTACTTC
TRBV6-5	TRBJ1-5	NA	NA	CARGTNQPQHF	TGTGCCAGGGGAACTAATCAGCCCCAGCATTTT
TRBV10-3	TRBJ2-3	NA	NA	CAISEDPTGEVDTQYF	TGTGCCATCAGTGAGGACCCGACTGGGGAGGTAGATACGCAGTATTTT
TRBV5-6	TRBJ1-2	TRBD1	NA	CASRRQGYWNYGYTF	TGTGCCAGCAGGCGACAGGGATATTGGAACTATGGCTACACCTTC
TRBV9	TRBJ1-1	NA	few	CASSGAGTEAFF	TGTGCCAGCAGCGGGGCTGGCACTGAAGCTTTCTTT
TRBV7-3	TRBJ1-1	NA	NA	CASSPGGGSEAFF	TGTGCCAGCAGCCCCGGGGGCGGATCTGAAGCTTTCTTT
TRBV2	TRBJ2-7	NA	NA	CASSDVQGIREQYF	TGTGCCAGCAGTGATGTACAGGGAATTCGCGAGCAGTACTTC
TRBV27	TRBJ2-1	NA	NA	CASSFSSTNEQFF	TGTGCCAGCAGTTTCTCCTCAACCAATGAGCAGTTCTTC
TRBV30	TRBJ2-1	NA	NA	CAWSLGYDLDEQFF	TGTGCCTGGAGTTTAGGTTACGACTTGGATGAGCAGTTCTTC
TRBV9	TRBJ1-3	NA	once	CASSPSRVGRPGNTIYF	TGTGCCAGCAGCCCCTCGCGGGTAGGAAGACCTGGAAACACCATATATTTT
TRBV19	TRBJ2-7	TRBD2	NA	CASSTPTSGGLLSYEQYF	TGTGCCAGTAGCACACCGACTAGCGGGGGCCTCCTCTCCTACGAGCAGTACTTC
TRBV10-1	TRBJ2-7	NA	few	CASSDDYEQYF	TGCGCCAGCAGTGACGACTACGAGCAGTACTTC
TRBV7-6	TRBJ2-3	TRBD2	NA	CASSLRASGGPTGADTQYF	TGTGCCAGCAGCTTAAGGGCTAGCGGGGGCCCAACCGGAGCAGATACGCAGTATTTT
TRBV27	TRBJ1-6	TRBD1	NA	CASSLKGAGNSPLHF	TGTGCCAGCAGTTTAAAGGGGGCAGGTAATTCACCCCTCCACTTT
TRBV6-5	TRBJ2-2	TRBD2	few	CASSPSGNGELFF	TGTGCCAGCAGCCCTAGCGGCAATGGGGAGCTGTTTTTT
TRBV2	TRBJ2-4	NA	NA	CASSEKRWPLAKNIQYF	TGTGCCAGCAGTGAAAAAAGGTGGCCGCTAGCCAAAAACATTCAGTACTTC
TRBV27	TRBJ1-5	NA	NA	CASSFPNQPQHF	TGTGCCAGCAGTTTTCCTAATCAGCCCCAGCATTTT
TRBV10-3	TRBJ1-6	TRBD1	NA	CAISEDRVDSPLHF	TGTGCCATCAGTGAGGACAGGGTGGATTCACCCCTCCACTTT
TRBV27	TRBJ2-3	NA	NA	CASSSRPKDTQYF	TGTGCCAGCAGTTCTCGACCCAAAGATACGCAGTATTTT
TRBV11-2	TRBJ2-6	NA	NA	CASSGTLSGANVLTF	TGTGCCAGCAGCGGCACGCTCTCTGGGGCCAACGTCCTGACTTTC
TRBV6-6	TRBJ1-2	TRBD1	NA	CASRGTGQGGCTF	TGTGCCAGCAGAGGGACAGGCCAAGGGGGGTGCACCTTC
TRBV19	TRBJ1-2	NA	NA	CASSIGPATGLAF	TGTGCCAGTAGTATCGGGCCCGCTACGGGTCTCGCCTTC
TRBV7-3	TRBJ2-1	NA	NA	CASSLTRANEQFF	TGTGCCAGCAGCTTAACAAGGGCGAATGAGCAGTTCTTC